The 3 T cell receptor beta chains below were found in one sample sequenced in a study of OX40 agonist ivuxolimab in advanced cancers. Sequencing was performed with immunoSEQ multiplex PCR; in TCRdb, only in-frame clones are kept and a portion is missing. In the table there are 75,000 to 90,000 clones, roughly 80% of which are singletons. The sample here was CD4+ or CD8+ T cells sorted from blood, taken in a trial of the OX40 agonist ivuxolimab. The receptors derive from an adult with an advanced solid tumor such as melanoma, head and neck, liver or kidney cancer.

The chain is built from TRBV30 and TRBJ2-5; maybe TRBD2 (5 bases). The length of the CDR3 is 15 residues. With 3 bases removed from V and 4 bases from J, the gap between germline ends came to 18 bases. Germline-derived CDR1 and CDR2 are GTSNPN and SVGIG (reference sequence). This chain's CDR3 is CAWSEGVSLRETQYF. The CDR3 bases are TGTGCCTGGAGCGAGGGAGTATCCCTACGAGAGACCCAGTACTTC.

The chain employs TRBV11-2 and TRBJ2-7; 11 bases agree with TRBD2. The trim removed 5 bases at V and 2 bases at J, leaving 5 bases unmatched. Germline V CDR1 and CDR2: SGHAT, FQNNGV. This CDR3 has 15 amino acids. CDR3 sequence reads: CASSQLAGGPYEQYF. For the CDR3, the DNA is TGTGCCAGCAGCCAGCTAGCGGGGGGTCCCTACGAGCAGTACTTC.

This clone was seen at least ten times. The V and J genes are TRBV6-5 and TRBJ1-1; weak D call: TRBD1 (5 bases). The germline V gene has CDR1 MNHEY and CDR2 SVGAGI. Trimming took off 6 bases at V and 4 bases at J, with 12 bases between the two ends. This CDR3 is 13 amino acids long. CDR3 protein: CASRLREGTEAFF. As DNA, the CDR3 is TGTGCCAGCAGACTCAGGGAGGGCACTGAAGCTTTCTTT.